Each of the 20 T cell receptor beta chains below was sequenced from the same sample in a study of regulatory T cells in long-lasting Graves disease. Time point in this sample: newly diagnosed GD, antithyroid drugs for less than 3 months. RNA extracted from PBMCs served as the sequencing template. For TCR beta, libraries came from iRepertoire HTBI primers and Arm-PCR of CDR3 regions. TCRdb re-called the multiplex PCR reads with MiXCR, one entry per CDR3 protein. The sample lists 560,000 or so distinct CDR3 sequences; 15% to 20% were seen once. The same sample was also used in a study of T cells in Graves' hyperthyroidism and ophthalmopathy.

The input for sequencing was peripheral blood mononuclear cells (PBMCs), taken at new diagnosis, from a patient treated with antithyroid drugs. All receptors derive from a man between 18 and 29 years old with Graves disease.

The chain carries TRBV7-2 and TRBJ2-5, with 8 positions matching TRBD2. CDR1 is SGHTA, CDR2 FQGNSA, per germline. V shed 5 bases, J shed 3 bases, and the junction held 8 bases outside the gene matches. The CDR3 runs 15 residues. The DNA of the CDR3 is TGTGCCAGCAGCCTCGGTTCGCGGGAGGAAGAGACCCAGTACTTC. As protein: CASSLGSREEETQYF.

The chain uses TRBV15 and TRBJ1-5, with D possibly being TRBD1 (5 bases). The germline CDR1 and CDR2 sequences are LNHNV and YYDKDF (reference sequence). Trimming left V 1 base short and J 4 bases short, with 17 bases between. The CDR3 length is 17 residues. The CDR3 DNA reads TGTGCCACCAGCAGAGTCTTGGGGGGTCCTGCTAATCAGCCCCAGCATTTT. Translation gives CATSRVLGGPANQPQHF.

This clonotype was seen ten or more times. The CDR3: CASSLYSGYEQYF. CDR3 nucleotides: TGTGCCAGCAGTTTATACTCCGGATACGAGCAGTACTTC. V gene TRBV12-3 or TRBV12-4 combines with J gene TRBJ2-7, with D hard to call. CDR3 size: 13 residues. V was shortened by 2 bases and J by 4 bases, with 9 bases between the two germline ends.

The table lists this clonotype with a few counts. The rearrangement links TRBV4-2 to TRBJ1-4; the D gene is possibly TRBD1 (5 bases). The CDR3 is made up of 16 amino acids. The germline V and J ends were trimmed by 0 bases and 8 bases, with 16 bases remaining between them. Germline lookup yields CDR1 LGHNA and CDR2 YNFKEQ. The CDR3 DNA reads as TGTGCCAGCAGCCAAGATTATCGACAGCCGGGCGAAAAACTGTTTTTT. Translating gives CASSQDYRQPGEKLFF.

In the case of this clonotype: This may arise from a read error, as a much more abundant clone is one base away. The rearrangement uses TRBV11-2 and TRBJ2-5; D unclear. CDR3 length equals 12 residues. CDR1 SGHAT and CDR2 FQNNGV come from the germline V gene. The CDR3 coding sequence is TGTGCCAGCAGCCTATTAGGGTCCCCCCGGGTCTTC. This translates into CASSLLGSPRVF.

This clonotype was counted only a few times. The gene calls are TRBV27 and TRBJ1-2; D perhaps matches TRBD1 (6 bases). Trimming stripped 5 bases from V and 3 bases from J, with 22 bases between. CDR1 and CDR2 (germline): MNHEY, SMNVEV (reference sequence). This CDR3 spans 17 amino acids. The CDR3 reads CASSITWELGGDYGYTF. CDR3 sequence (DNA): TGTGCCAGCAGTATAACTTGGGAATTGGGGGGCGACTATGGCTACACCTTC.

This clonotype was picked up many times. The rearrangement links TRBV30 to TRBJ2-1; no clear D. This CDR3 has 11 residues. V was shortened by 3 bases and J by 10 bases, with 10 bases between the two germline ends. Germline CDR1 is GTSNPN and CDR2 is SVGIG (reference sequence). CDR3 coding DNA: TGTGCCTGGAGCGTCTTGCGGGAGCAGTTCTTC. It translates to CAWSVLREQFF. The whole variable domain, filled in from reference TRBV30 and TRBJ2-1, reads SQTIHQWPATLVQPVGSPLSLECTVEGTSNPNLYWYRQAAGRGLQLLFYSVGIGQISSEVPQNLSASRPQDRQFILSSKKLLLSDSGFYLCAWSVLREQFFGPGTRLTVL.

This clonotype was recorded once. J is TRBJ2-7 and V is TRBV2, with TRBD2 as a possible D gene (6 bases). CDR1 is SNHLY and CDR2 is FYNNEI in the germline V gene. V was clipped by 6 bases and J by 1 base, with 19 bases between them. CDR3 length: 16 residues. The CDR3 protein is CASSYPRVAASYEQYF. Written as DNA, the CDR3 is TGTGCCAGCAGCTACCCTCGTGTAGCGGCGTCCTACGAGCAGTACTTC.

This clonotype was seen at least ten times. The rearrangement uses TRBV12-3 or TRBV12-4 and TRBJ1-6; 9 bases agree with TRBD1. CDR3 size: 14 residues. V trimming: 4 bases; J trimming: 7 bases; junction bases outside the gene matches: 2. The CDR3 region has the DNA TGTGCCAGCAGTTGGGACAGGGTGAATTCACCCCTCCACTTT. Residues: CASSWDRVNSPLHF.

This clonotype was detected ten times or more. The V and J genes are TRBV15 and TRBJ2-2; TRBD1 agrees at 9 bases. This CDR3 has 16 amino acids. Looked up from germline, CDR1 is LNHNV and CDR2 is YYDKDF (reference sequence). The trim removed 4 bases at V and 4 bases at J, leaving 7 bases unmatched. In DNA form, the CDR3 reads TGTGCCACCAGCATCAGGACAGGGGTCGGCACCGGGGAGCTGTTTTTT. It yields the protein CATSIRTGVGTGELFF.

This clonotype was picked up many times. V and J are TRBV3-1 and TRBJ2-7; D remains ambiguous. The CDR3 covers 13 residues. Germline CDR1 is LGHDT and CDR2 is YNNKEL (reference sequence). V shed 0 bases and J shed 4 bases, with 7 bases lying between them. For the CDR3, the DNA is TGTGCCAGCAGCCAAGATGGGCCGTACGAGCAGTACTTC. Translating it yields CASSQDGPYEQYF.

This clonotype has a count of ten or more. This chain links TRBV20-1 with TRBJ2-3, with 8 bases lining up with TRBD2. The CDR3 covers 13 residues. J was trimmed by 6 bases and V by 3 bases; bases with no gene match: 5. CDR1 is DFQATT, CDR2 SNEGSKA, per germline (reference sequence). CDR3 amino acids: CSASRTSPDTQYF. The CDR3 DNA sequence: TGCAGTGCTAGCCGGACTAGCCCGGATACGCAGTATTTT.

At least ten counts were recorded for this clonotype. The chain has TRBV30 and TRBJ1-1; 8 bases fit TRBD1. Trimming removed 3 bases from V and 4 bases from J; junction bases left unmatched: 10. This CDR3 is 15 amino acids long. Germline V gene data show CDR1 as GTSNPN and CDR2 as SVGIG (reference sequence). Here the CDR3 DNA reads TGTGCCTGGAGCGCATTGTACAGGGGGAGCACTGAAGCTTTCTTT. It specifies CAWSALYRGSTEAFF. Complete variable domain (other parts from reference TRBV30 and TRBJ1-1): SQTIHQWPATLVQPVGSPLSLECTVEGTSNPNLYWYRQAAGRGLQLLFYSVGIGQISSEVPQNLSASRPQDRQFILSSKKLLLSDSGFYLCAWSALYRGSTEAFFGQGTRLTVV.

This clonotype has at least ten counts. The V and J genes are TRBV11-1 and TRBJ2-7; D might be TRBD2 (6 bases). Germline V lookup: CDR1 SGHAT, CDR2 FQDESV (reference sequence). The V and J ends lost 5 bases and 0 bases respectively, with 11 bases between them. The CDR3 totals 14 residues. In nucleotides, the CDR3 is TGTGCCAGCAGCCTCCTAGCGACCTCCTACGAGCAGTACTTC. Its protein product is CASSLLATSYEQYF.

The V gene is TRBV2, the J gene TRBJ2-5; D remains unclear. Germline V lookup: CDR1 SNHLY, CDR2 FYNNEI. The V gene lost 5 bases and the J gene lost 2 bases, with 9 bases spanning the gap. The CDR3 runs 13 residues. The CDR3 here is CASSRAVQETQYF. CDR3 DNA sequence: TGTGCCAGCAGTAGGGCGGTTCAAGAGACCCAGTACTTC.

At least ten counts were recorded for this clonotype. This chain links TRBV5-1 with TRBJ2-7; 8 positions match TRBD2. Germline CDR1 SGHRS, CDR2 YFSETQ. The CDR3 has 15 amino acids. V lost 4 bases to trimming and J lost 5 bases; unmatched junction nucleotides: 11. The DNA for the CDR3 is TGCGCCAGCAGCCCCGTTAAACTAGCGGAGCACGAGCAGTACTTC. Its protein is CASSPVKLAEHEQYF. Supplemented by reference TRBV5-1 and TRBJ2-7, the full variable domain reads KAGVTQTPRYLIKTRGQQVTLSCSPISGHRSVSWYQQTPGQGLQFLFEYFSETQRNKGNFPGRFSGRQFSNSRSEMNVSTLELGDSALYLCASSPVKLAEHEQYFGPGTRLTVT.

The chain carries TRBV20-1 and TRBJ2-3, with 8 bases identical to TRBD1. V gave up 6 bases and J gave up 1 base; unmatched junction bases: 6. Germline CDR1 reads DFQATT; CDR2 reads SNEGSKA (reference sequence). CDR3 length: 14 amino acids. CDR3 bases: TGCAGTGCCACGGACAGGGTAGGCACAGATACGCAGTATTTT. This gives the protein CSATDRVGTDTQYF.

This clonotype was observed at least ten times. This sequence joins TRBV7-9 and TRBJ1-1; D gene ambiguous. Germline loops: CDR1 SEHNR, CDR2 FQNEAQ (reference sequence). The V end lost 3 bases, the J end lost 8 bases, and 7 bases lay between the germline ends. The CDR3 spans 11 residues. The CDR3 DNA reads TGTGCCAGCAGCTTCGGACCGGAAGCTTTCTTT. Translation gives CASSFGPEAFF.

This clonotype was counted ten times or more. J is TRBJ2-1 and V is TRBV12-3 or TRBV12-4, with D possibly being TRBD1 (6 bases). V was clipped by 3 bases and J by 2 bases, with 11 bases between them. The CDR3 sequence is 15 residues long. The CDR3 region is CASSLSTGTYNEQFF. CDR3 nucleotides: TGTGCCAGCAGTTTGAGTACAGGGACCTACAATGAGCAGTTCTTC.

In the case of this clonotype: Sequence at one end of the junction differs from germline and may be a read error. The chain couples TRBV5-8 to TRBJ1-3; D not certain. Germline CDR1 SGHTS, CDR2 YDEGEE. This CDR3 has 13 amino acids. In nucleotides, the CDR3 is TGTGCCAGCAGCTTCTCAGGTGGAGACACCATATATTTT. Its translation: CASSFSGGDTIYF.